This paragraph reports one TCR beta chain. The CDR3 consists of 15 residues. Germline CDR1 and CDR2: LNHDA and SQIVND (reference sequence). Trimming removed 4 bases from V and 8 bases from J; junction bases left unmatched: 7. TCRdb keeps only in-frame clones here, not all; method: immunoSEQ multiplex PCR. The table lists more than 250,000 clones, 80% to 90% of them singletons. This sample is part of a study of blood T cell repertoires in COVID-19. As for the study in general: From T cells, B-cell-depleted T cells, or PBMCs came the material, which was cDNA or gDNA.

This TCR derives from a man aged 45-65 years with active or convalescent COVID-19. The specimen was peripheral blood. The chain is built from TRBV19 and TRBJ1-5; 11 positions match TRBD1. Here the CDR3 DNA reads TGTGCCAGTAGTACCTGGACAGGGGGCGCGGAGCCCCAGCATTTT. It codes for CASSTWTGGAEPQHF.